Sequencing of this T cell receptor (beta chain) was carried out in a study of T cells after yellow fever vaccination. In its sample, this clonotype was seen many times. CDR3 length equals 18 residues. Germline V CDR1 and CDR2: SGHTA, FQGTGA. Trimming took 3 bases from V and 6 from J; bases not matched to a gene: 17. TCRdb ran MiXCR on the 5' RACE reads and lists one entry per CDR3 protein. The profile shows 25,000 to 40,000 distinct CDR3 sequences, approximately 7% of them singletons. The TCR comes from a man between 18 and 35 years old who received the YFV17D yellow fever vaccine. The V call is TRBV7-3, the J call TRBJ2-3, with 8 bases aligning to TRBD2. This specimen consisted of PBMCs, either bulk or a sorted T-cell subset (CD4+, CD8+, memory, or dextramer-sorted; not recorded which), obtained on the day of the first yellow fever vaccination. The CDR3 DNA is TGTGCCAGCAGCTTCGTAGAGTTAGGTAGCGGGGAGACCGATACGCAGTATTTT. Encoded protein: CASSFVELGSGETDTQYF.